Below, 22 T cell receptor beta chains from the same sample are listed, as sequenced in a study of spatial heterogeneity in lung cancer. TCRdb reprocessed the 5' RACE reads via MiXCR and lists one record per CDR3 protein. The sample shows some 47,000 distinct CDR3 sequences, roughly 7% of them seen only once. The time point was: sample taken at primary tumor resection. TCRs were sequenced from unsorted whole RNA of tumor, nontumor lung or PBMC. Sequences were derived from PBMCs, sampled at surgery. Source of these receptors: a female donor with early-stage non-small cell lung cancer.

Ten or more counts support this clonotype. The chain joins TRBV29-1 to TRBJ1-1; D gene ambiguous. The CDR3 totals 11 residues. Trimming pared 4 bases from V and 5 bases from J, leaving 8 bases between. Looked up from germline, CDR1 is SQVTM and CDR2 is ANQGSEA. The CDR3 protein is CSVVGATEAFF. The DNA of the CDR3 is TGCAGCGTTGTAGGTGCGACTGAAGCTTTCTTT.

This clonotype was detected a few times. V and J are TRBV6-5 and TRBJ1-6; D perhaps matches TRBD1 (5 bases). The V gene lost 2 bases and the J gene lost 6 bases, with 8 bases spanning the gap. The germline CDR1 and CDR2 sequences are MNHEY and SVGAGI. The CDR3 has 14 residues. The CDR3 loop is CASSYGASNSPLHF. The DNA of the CDR3 is TGTGCCAGCAGTTACGGGGCGTCTAATTCACCCCTCCACTTT.

At least ten counts were recorded for this clonotype. The chain carries TRBV27 and TRBJ1-6; D is unresolved. CDR3 length equals 14 residues. Germline CDR1 and CDR2: MNHEY and SMNVEV (reference sequence). Trimming stripped 6 bases from V and 10 bases from J, with 16 bases between. CDR3 region: CASRISYVGSPLHF. The CDR3 nucleotides read TGTGCCAGCAGGATCTCGTACGTGGGGTCACCCCTCCACTTT.

This clonotype appeared a few times. The rearrangement links TRBV24-1 to TRBJ2-1; TRBD1 matches at 7 bases. J lost 0 bases, V lost 8 bases, and 15 bases had no gene match. Looked up from germline, CDR1 is KGHDR and CDR2 is SFDVKD. The CDR3 has 18 residues. The CDR3 sequence is CATTEKEDRHISYNEQFF. The DNA for the CDR3 is TGTGCCACCACTGAAAAAGAGGACAGGCATATCTCCTACAATGAGCAGTTCTTC.

This clonotype was recorded at least ten times. The gene calls are TRBV5-1 and TRBJ2-5; D may be TRBD1 or TRBD2 (5 bases each). Trimming took off 5 bases at V and 4 bases at J, with 18 bases between the two ends. This CDR3 is built from 15 residues. Per germline, CDR1 SGHRS and CDR2 YFSETQ. CDR3 in amino acids: CASSRARAGRETQYF. The CDR3 nucleotides read TGCGCCAGCAGTAGGGCCAGGGCAGGGAGAGAGACCCAGTACTTC.

The V gene is TRBV3-1, the J gene TRBJ2-7, with D possibly being TRBD1 (6 bases). V gave up 0 bases and J gave up 5 bases, with 17 bases separating them. CDR3 length: 16 residues. In germline, CDR1 is LGHDT, CDR2 YNNKEL (reference sequence). CDR3 protein: CASSQDGRGWMDEQYF. CDR3 DNA sequence: TGTGCCAGCAGCCAAGATGGCAGGGGATGGATGGACGAGCAGTACTTC.

With respect to this clonotype: An end of the junction differs from the germline gene, which may be a read error. The chain couples TRBV5-1 to TRBJ2-1; either TRBD1 or TRBD2 may supply D (6 bases each). This CDR3 is 13 amino acids long. Germline lookup yields CDR1 SGHRS and CDR2 YFSETQ. Here the CDR3 reads CTSSFSRGREQFF. CDR3 nucleotides: TGCACCAGCAGTTTTTCCCGGGGGCGCGAGCAGTTCTTC. The variable domain in full, with the rest retrieved from reference TRBV5-1 and TRBJ2-1, is KAGVTQTPRYLIKTRGQQVTLSCSPISGHRSVSWYQQTPGQGLQFLFEYFSETQRNKGNFPGRFSGRQFSNSRSEMNVSTLELGDSALYLCTSSFSRGREQFFGPGTRLTVL.

This clonotype was counted at least ten times. The V call is TRBV7-2, the J call TRBJ2-5, with D unresolved. Germline CDR1 reads SGHTA; CDR2 reads FQGNSA. CDR3 size: 12 residues. The V end lost 5 bases, the J end lost 0 bases, and 4 bases lay between the germline ends. The CDR3 DNA follows: TGTGCCAGCAGCCCGTACCAAGAGACCCAGTACTTC. It codes for CASSPYQETQYF.

This clonotype has at least ten counts. This rearrangement joins TRBV6-2 or TRBV6-3 to TRBJ2-3, with 8 bases identical to TRBD1. Germline trimming cut 5 bases from V and 6 bases from J; bases unmatched to any gene: 13. Per germline, CDR1 MNHEY and CDR2 SVGEGT. This CDR3 has 16 residues. The CDR3 reads CASSDGGTGFSDTQYF. Here the CDR3 DNA reads TGTGCCAGCAGTGACGGCGGGACAGGTTTTTCGGATACGCAGTATTTT.

This clonotype was detected many times. The chain uses TRBV20-1 and TRBJ2-7; 10 bases are shared with TRBD1. CDR1 and CDR2 from the germline V gene are DFQATT and SNEGSKA (reference sequence). V lost 0 bases and J lost 2; bases outside the gene matches: 1. There are 14 residues in the CDR3. The CDR3 nucleotides are TGCAGTGCTAGAGAGACAGGGGGCCCCTACGAGCAGTACTTC. Translating it yields CSARETGGPYEQYF.

A few counts support this clonotype. The chain uses TRBV25-1 and TRBJ2-1; TRBD2 is a possible D gene (5 bases). CDR3 length: 16 residues. Germline CDR1 MGHDK, CDR2 SYGVNS. With 4 bases removed from V and 1 base from J, the gap between germline ends came to 14 bases. The CDR3 region is CASSADIAHSYNEQFF. CDR3 nucleotides: TGTGCCAGCAGTGCCGATATAGCGCATTCCTACAATGAGCAGTTCTTC.

This clonotype was recorded at least ten times. The rearrangement links TRBV7-2 to TRBJ1-1, with D perhaps matching TRBD1 (6 bases). With 5 bases removed from V and 2 bases from J, the gap between germline ends came to 12 bases. Germline V CDR1 and CDR2: SGHTA, FQGNSA. The CDR3 consists of 14 residues. The CDR3 loop reads CASSLQGYNTEAFF. In DNA form, the CDR3 reads TGTGCCAGCAGCCTACAGGGCTACAACACTGAAGCTTTCTTT.

This clonotype was counted at least ten times. V gene TRBV20-1 combines with J gene TRBJ1-1; D possibly corresponds to TRBD1 (6 bases). With 5 bases removed from V and 8 bases from J, the gap between germline ends came to 24 bases. CDR3 length equals 15 residues. CDR1 is DFQATT and CDR2 is SNEGSKA in the germline V gene (reference sequence). CDR3 nucleotides: TGCAGTGCTGCACCCGAGCTGGGGGCCCCCTTGGAAGCTTTCTTT. Its protein product is CSAAPELGAPLEAFF.

In its sample, this clonotype was seen many times. The chain carries TRBV7-2 and TRBJ1-1, with a weak D call TRBD1 (5 bases). CDR1 and CDR2 (germline): SGHTA, FQGNSA. V was cut by 1 base and J by 11 bases, with 14 bases left in between. The CDR3 sequence is 13 residues long. In DNA, the CDR3 is TGTGCCAGCAGCTTAGAGCCGGGGCGCGGTGCTTTCTTT. This encodes CASSLEPGRGAFF. The full variable domain, with the rest looked up from reference TRBV7-2 and TRBJ1-1, is GAGVSQSPSNKVTEKGKDVELRCDPISGHTALYWYRQSLGQGLEFLIYFQGNSAPDKSGLPSDRFSAERTGGSVSTLTIQRTQQEDSAVYLCASSLEPGRGAFFGQGTRLTVV.

This clonotype was recorded at least ten times. This sequence joins TRBV7-9 and TRBJ1-4, with D tentatively TRBD1 (5 bases). CDR1 and CDR2 (germline): SEHNR, FQNEAQ (reference sequence). Deletions cut 3 bases from V and 2 bases from J, with 10 bases between. This CDR3 comprises 15 residues. The CDR3 bases are TGTGCCAGCAGCTTGACTGGGGGGACTAATGAAAAACTGTTTTTT. The encoded protein is CASSLTGGTNEKLFF.

There are a few counts of this clonotype. The chain is built from TRBV21-1 and TRBJ1-5; TRBD1, the D gene given by the table, was not confirmed from the DNA. TRBV21-1 is a pseudogene. The CDR3 sequence is 18 residues long. Written as DNA, the CDR3 is TGTGCCAGCAGCAAATGGTGGGCGAAGGGGCCACACGATCAGCCCCAGCATTTT. It is translated as CASSKWWAKGPHDQPQHF.

This clonotype was seen repeatedly, ten times or more. V gene TRBV7-2 combines with J gene TRBJ2-7; tentative D call: TRBD2 (6 bases). Germline V lookup: CDR1 SGHTA, CDR2 FQGNSA. This CDR3 is 13 amino acids long. V gave up 5 bases and J gave up 6 bases, with 14 bases separating them. The CDR3 loop reads CASSADYSAEQYF. The DNA for the CDR3 is TGTGCCAGCAGCGCGGACTATTCCGCCGAGCAGTACTTC. Drawing the rest from reference TRBV7-2 and TRBJ2-7, the complete variable domain is GAGVSQSPSNKVTEKGKDVELRCDPISGHTALYWYRQSLGQGLEFLIYFQGNSAPDKSGLPSDRFSAERTGGSVSTLTIQRTQQEDSAVYLCASSADYSAEQYFGPGTRLTVT.

The rearrangement links TRBV28 to TRBJ2-7; the D gene is possibly TRBD2 (7 bases). The V gene lost 8 bases and the J gene lost 0 bases, with 14 bases spanning the gap. CDR1 and CDR2 (germline): MDHEN, SYDVKM. There are 14 residues in the CDR3. The CDR3 is CASGGAPSSYEQYF. DNA for the CDR3: TGTGCCAGCGGGGGGGCGCCGTCCTCCTACGAGCAGTACTTC. Looking up the rest from reference TRBV28 and TRBJ2-7 gives the full variable domain: DVKVTQSSRYLVKRTGEKVFLECVQDMDHENMFWYRQDPGLGLRLIYFSYDVKMKEKGDIPEGYSVSREKKERFSLILESASTNQTSMYLCASGGAPSSYEQYFGPGTRLTVT.

This clonotype appeared many times. The chain joins TRBV4-1 to TRBJ2-7; weak D call: TRBD1 (6 bases). CDR1 is MGHRA, CDR2 YSYEKL, per germline. V gave up 4 bases and J gave up 4 bases, with 11 bases separating them. This CDR3 is 13 amino acids long. Here the CDR3 DNA reads TGCGCCAGCAGCCGACAGGTAGGATACGAGCAGTACTTC. Translated: CASSRQVGYEQYF.

This clonotype was seen more than once but under ten times. The chain is built from TRBV7-9 and TRBJ2-7, with D possibly being TRBD1 (5 bases). The V end was cut by 5 bases, the J end by 2 bases, with 16 bases between. The V gene's germline CDR1 is SEHNR and CDR2 FQNEAQ (reference sequence). The CDR3 consists of 15 residues. CDR3 in amino acids: CASSLSRGITYEQYF. As DNA, the CDR3 is TGTGCCAGCAGCCTCAGTAGGGGCATAACCTACGAGCAGTACTTC.

This clonotype was picked up many times. The chain employs TRBV5-1 and TRBJ1-2, with D unresolved. Germline assignment: CDR1 SGHRS and CDR2 YFSETQ. V shed 0 bases and J shed 7 bases, with 10 bases lying between them. The CDR3 length is 13 residues. The CDR3 bases are TGCGCCAGCAGCTTGGTGGCGTCGGCTGGCTACACCTTC. Translating gives CASSLVASAGYTF.

This clonotype came up many times. The CDR3 DNA reads TGTGCCAGCAGCGGCACTGGGGCCAACGTCCTGACTTTC. Translating gives CASSGTGANVLTF. This chain joins TRBV7-9 and TRBJ2-6; D is undetermined. The CDR3 runs to 13 residues. V lost 5 bases and J lost 2, with 4 bases in between. Germline values: CDR1 SEHNR, CDR2 FQNEAQ (reference sequence).